The entry below gives a single T cell receptor (beta chain) sequence along with its context. Its specific antigen is unknown. The input lacks base qualities; no much larger clone sits a single base away. The data were taken from a study of blood T cell repertoires in COVID-19 (dated by TCRdb to 2018 to 2020). At the level of the whole study: Samples from collaborators originated in the United States, Italy and Spain and spanned both the acute and convalescent phases of COVID-19. The repertoires were released in a freely available public database intended as a resource for research on the immune response to SARS-CoV-2. The sample metadata nearly always contained a de-identified subject ID, COVID-19 status, age in years and sex. Samples came from the ongoing ImmuneRACE study (first 160 participants) plus 1,254 subjects from 6 global collaborators. The dataset comprised deeply sampled blood TCRbeta repertoires from subjects exposed to, actively infected with, or recovered from COVID-19. Where available, HLA class I and class II types were obtained from metadata supplied by the sample provider rather than from assay-based typing. The prospective study material was composed of cDNA or gDNA derived from T cells, B-cell-depleted T cells, or PBMCs. Results the study describes overall, beyond this receptor: How much clinical and demographic metadata was included differed by source and by participant, and the metadata was provided uncurated.

From the cysteine through the phenylalanine, the CDR3 covers 15 amino acids. Left in the record is the CDR3 DNA by itself, 45 bases read in frame from the first base. Each collaborating institution followed its own protocols to collect whole blood in K2EDTA tubes. For TCRbeta analysis, collaborators shipped samples as frozen whole blood, isolated PBMCs, or DNA extracted from either of those sample types. TCRbeta CDR3 regions were amplified from genomic DNA using the immunoSEQ Assay, a bias-controlled multiplex PCR. On the study's bioinformatics: The number of nucleated cells in each sample was estimated from the amplification of reference gene primers within the assay. To quantify the absolute abundance of each unique TCRbeta CDR3 rearrangement, sequence reads were collapsed and filtered. For each sample, productive Simpson clonality was calculated as the square root of Simpson's diversity index over productive rearrangements. TCRdb mirrors the immuneACCESS table, restricted to in-frame sequences. Some clones are absent from its copies; in checked studies, under half trace to an unresolved V gene, and the reason for the others is unknown. The DNA gave D and trimming, while V, J and clone size come from that table. This sample comprises 380,000 or so clones, 89% of them detected only once. In total, the top ten clones hold about 1.2% of the sample.

The specimen sequenced was peripheral blood. The rearrangement joined TRBV21-1 to TRBJ2-1; no DNA check was done on the table's D call, TRBD2. TRBV21-1 is a pseudogene segment. This TCR came from a man in his forties or fifties with acute or convalescent COVID-19. The sequence in DNA is TGTGCCAGCAGCAAATTTCGGGGTTTTAAGAATGAGCAGTTCTTC. Translated, it gives CASSKFRGFKNEQFF.